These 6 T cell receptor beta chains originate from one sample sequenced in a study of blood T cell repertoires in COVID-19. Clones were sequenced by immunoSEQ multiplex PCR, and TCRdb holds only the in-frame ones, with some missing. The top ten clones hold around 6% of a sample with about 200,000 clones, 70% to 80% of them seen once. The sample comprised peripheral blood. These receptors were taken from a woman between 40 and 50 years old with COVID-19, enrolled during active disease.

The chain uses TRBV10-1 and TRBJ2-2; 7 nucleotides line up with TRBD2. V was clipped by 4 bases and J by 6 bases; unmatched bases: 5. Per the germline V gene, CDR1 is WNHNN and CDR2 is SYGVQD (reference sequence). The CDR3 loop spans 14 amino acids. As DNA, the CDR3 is TGCGCCAGCAGTGGGACTAGTCTCTCCGGGGAGCTGTTTTTT. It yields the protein CASSGTSLSGELFF.

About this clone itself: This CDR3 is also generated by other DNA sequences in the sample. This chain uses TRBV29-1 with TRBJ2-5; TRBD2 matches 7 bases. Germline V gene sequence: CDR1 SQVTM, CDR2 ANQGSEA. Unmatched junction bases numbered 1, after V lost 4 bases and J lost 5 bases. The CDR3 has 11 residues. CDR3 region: CSVGGGETQYF. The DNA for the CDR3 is TGCAGCGTTGGGGGGGGTGAGACCCAGTACTTC.

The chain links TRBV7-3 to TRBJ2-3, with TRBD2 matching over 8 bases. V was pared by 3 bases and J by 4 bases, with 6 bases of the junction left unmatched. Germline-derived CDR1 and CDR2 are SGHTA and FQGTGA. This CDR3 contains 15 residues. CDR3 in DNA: TGTGCCAGCAGCTTTCCGGCGGGGGGCTCAGATACGCAGTATTTT. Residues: CASSFPAGGSDTQYF.

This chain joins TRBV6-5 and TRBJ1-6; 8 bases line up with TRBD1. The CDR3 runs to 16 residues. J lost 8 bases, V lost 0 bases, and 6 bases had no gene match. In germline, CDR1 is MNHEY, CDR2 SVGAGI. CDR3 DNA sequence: TGTGCCAGCAGTTACTCCTGGACAGGGCTGGATTCACCCCTCCACTTT. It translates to CASSYSWTGLDSPLHF.

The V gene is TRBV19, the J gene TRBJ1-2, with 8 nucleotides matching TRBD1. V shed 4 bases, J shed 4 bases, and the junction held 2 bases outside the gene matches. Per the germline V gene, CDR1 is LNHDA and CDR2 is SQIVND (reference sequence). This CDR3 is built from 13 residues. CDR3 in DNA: TGTGCCAGTAGTACAGGACAGGGCTATGGCTACACCTTC. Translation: CASSTGQGYGYTF.

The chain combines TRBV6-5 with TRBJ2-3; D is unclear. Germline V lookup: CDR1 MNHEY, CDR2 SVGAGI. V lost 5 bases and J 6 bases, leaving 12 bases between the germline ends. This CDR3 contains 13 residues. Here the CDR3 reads CASSPYLRDTQYF. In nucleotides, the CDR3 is TGTGCCAGCAGTCCATATCTCCGGGATACGCAGTATTTT.